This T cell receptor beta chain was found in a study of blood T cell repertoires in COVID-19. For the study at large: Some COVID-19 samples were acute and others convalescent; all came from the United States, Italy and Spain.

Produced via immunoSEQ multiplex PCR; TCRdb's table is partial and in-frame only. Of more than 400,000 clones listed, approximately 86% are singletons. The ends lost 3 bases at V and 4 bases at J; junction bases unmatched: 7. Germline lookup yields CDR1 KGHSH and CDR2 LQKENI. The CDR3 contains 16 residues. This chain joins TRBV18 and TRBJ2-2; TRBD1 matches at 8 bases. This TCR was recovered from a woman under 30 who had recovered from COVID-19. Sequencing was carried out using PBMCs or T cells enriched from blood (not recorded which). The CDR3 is CASSPTGGVFTGELFF. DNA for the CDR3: TGTGCCAGCTCACCCACAGGGGGTGTGTTCACCGGGGAGCTGTTTTTT.